This T cell receptor (beta chain) appears in the sequencing data of a study of radiation and T cells in renal cell carcinoma. On the study more broadly: Nephrectomy followed 15 Gy stereotactic body radiation by 4 weeks. Study-wide points: Pretreatment tumor biopsies were lacking, so baseline clonotypes are unknown. From baseline, blood top tumor clonotypes peaked at 2 weeks post-radiation.

The protocol was immunoSEQ multiplex PCR, while the TCRdb copy is restricted to in-frame clones and leaves out a portion. The repertoire holds some 58,000 clones, with around 78% as singletons. Time point reported: blood 2 weeks post-SBRT. Indicated treatment: 15 Gy SBRT to primary tumor, nephrectomy 4 weeks later. Radiation-treated patients gave blood at baseline, week 2 and week 4. The V end was cut by 3 bases, the J end by 1 base, with 7 bases between. The CDR3 sequence is 13 residues long. Germline V CDR1 and CDR2: SGHNT, YYREEE (reference sequence). This clone was found a few times. What it binds is unknown.

This chain connects TRBV5-4 to TRBJ1-1; D unresolved. This clonotype was obtained from a man aged 55-75 years with renal cell carcinoma. The input for sequencing was blood, taken from a patient whose treatment included radiotherapy and nephrectomy. The CDR3 DNA is TGTGCCAGCAGCTCCCGGGAGAACACTGAAGCTTTCTTT. Translation: CASSSRENTEAFF. Full variable domain (rest looked up from reference TRBV5-4 and TRBJ1-1): ETGVTQSPTHLIKTRGQQVTLRCSSQSGHNTVSWYQQALGQGPQFIFQYYREEENGRGNFPPRFSGLQFPNYSSELNVNALELDDSALYLCASSSRENTEAFFGQGTRLTVV.